One sample yielded the 3 T cell receptor beta chains listed below, sequenced in a study of cytomegalovirus exposure and HLA in healthy donors. Both 60 Vbeta primers and 13 Jbeta primers went into the PCR. TCRdb keeps only in-frame clones here, not all; method: immunoSEQ multiplex PCR. The data contain about 140,000 clones, 70% to 85% of them singletons. Sequencing was done on a sample of PBMCs. These receptors originate from a man aged 25 to 40 in good health and CMV-seropositive.

V usage is TRBV2 and J usage is TRBJ1-2; D is unresolved. This CDR3 contains 15 residues. The ends were cut back, 1 base at V and 2 bases at J, with 11 bases in the middle. Germline CDR1 is SNHLY and CDR2 is FYNNEI. The CDR3 region has the DNA TGTGCCAGCAGTGAAGACGTACAGACCAACTATGGCTACACCTTC. Its translation: CASSEDVQTNYGYTF.

V and J are TRBV5-1 and TRBJ2-3; 13 nucleotides line up with TRBD2. V lost 2 bases and J lost 0; bases outside the gene matches: 9. Germline CDR1 SGHRS, CDR2 YFSETQ. The CDR3 sequence is 19 residues long. CDR3: CASSFSGTSGVASTDTQYF. CDR3 nucleotide sequence: TGCGCCAGCAGCTTCTCCGGGACTAGCGGGGTCGCTAGCACAGATACGCAGTATTTT.

The chain combines TRBV10-2 with TRBJ2-5; D possibly corresponds to TRBD2 (6 bases). CDR1 and CDR2 (germline): WSHSY, SAAADI. The CDR3 length is 15 residues. The V end was cut by 4 bases, the J end by 5 bases, with 17 bases between. The CDR3 spells CASSASGVGEETQYF. The CDR3 DNA reads as TGCGCCAGCAGTGCCTCGGGGGTGGGTGAGGAGACCCAGTACTTC.